This is a list of T cell receptor beta chains from one sample in a study of cytomegalovirus exposure and HLA in healthy donors. Clones were read by immunoSEQ multiplex PCR, and TCRdb kept only the in-frame ones, dropping some. The sample yields approximately 64,000 clones, approximately 90% seen once. Specimen: PBMCs. The receptors stem from a woman between 18 and 29 years old in good health and CMV-seronegative. The CDR3 runs from the conserved cysteine through the conserved F or W. D genes are given only for firm matches. Clone size is stated in some rows and not others, as once, few, many or a class when expanded.

abundance	j_gene	v_gene	d_gene	len	CDR3aa	CDR3nt
-	TRBJ2-2	TRBV5-1	TRBD1	16	CASSGGQGLNTGELFF	TGCGCCAGCAGCGGAGGACAGGGATTGAACACCGGGGAGCTGTTTTTT
-	TRBJ1-2	TRBV4-3	-	16	CASSQDVSGGAYGYTF	TGCGCCAGCAGCCAAGATGTGTCGGGGGGGGCCTATGGCTACACCTTC
-	TRBJ2-5	TRBV6-1	-	14	CASSVKPYQETQYF	TGTGCCAGCAGTGTGAAGCCGTACCAAGAGACCCAGTACTTC
-	TRBJ2-3	TRBV5-6	TRBD1	18	CASSPRGQPLREGDTQYF	TGTGCCAGCAGCCCTCGGGGACAGCCTCTCCGCGAGGGAGATACGCAGTATTTT
-	TRBJ1-1	TRBV7-8	-	19	CASSYYPRTPKKMNTEAFF	TGTGCCAGCAGCTACTACCCCAGGACACCGAAGAAAATGAACACTGAAGCTTTCTTT
-	TRBJ1-4	TRBV10-3	-	16	CAISDGQTRTNEKLFF	TGTGCCATCAGTGATGGACAGACCCGAACTAATGAAAAACTGTTTTTT
-	TRBJ2-7	TRBV4-3	TRBD1	15	CASSQEKQGAYEQYF	TGCGCCAGCAGCCAAGAGAAACAGGGGGCCTACGAGCAGTACTTC
-	TRBJ2-1	TRBV6-6	TRBD2	16	CASSPVLAGGHNEQFF	TGTGCCAGCAGCCCCGTATTAGCGGGAGGCCACAATGAGCAGTTCTTC
-	TRBJ2-7	TRBV29-1	-	17	CSVEGGPSKRGVYEQYF	TGCAGCGTTGAAGGGGGGCCTAGCAAACGAGGGGTCTACGAGCAGTACTTC
-	TRBJ2-5	TRBV4-1	-	16	CASSLSRTGVGETQYF	TGCGCCAGCAGCCTCAGTCGGACGGGAGTAGGTGAGACCCAGTACTTC
-	TRBJ2-5	TRBV5-1	-	16	CASSFLGTGAGETQYF	TGCGCCAGCAGCTTCCTTGGGACGGGAGCAGGGGAGACCCAGTACTTC
once	TRBJ1-4	TRBV30	TRBD1	14	CAWMRTGSREKLFF	TGTGCCTGGATGCGGACAGGATCGCGGGAAAAACTGTTTTTT
-	TRBJ2-1	TRBV6-4	TRBD2	15	CASRQTSGGYNEQFF	TGTGCCAGCAGACAAACTAGCGGGGGTTACAATGAGCAGTTCTTC
-	TRBJ2-2	TRBV7-2	TRBD2	15	CASSPWTSMGGELFF	TGTGCCAGCAGCCCATGGACTAGCATGGGCGGGGAGCTGTTTTTT
-	TRBJ2-7	TRBV5-4	-	13	CASSLAGVDEQYF	TGTGCCAGCAGCCTCGCAGGGGTCGACGAGCAGTACTTC
-	TRBJ1-1	TRBV27	-	15	CASSLFSGGNTEAFF	TGTGCCAGCAGTTTATTCTCCGGGGGTAACACTGAAGCTTTCTTT
-	TRBJ2-7	TRBV2	TRBD2	13	CATTSGRAYEQYF	TGTGCCACTACTAGCGGGAGGGCCTACGAGCAGTACTTC
-	TRBJ1-5	TRBV19	-	13	CASSIQVNQPQHF	TGTGCCAGTAGTATCCAGGTCAATCAGCCCCAGCATTTT
-	TRBJ1-5	TRBV27	-	15	CASSLYRASNQPQHF	TGTGCCAGCAGTTTATACAGGGCGAGCAATCAGCCCCAGCATTTT
once	TRBJ2-1	TRBV29-1	-	13	CSICTGTYNEQFF	TGCAGCATATGTACAGGAACCTACAATGAGCAGTTCTTC